This T cell receptor beta chain stems from a study of CD8+ T cells in alopecia areata (dated by TCRdb to 2016 to 2018). General notes on the study: Treated patients were enrolled in an open-label pilot trial of oral tofacitinib, 5 to 10 mg twice daily, for moderate-to-severe alopecia areata. Tofacitinib was administered for 6 to 18 months, and 6 months of follow-up off drug were then conducted to assess delayed response and recurrence. In treated patients, disease severity was measured using the SALT score, which gives the percentage of scalp surface area affected. The study used high-throughput TCRbeta sequencing to examine T cell clonal expansion in alopecia areata, in both the C3H/HeJ mouse model and human patients. Human TCRbeta sequencing covered scalp tissue and sorted CD4+ and CD8+ peripheral blood T cells from patchy and totalis/universalis alopecia areata patients and healthy controls. Tofacitinib-treated patients had biopsies at baseline and at 4 and 24 weeks of treatment, with a later scalp biopsy in several patients. Scalp clonality was compared among normal scalp (n=4), patchy alopecia areata scalp (n=8), and alopecia totalis/universalis scalp (n=8). RNA was obtained with the PAXgene miRNA kit for fixed scalp, the miRNeasy kit for PBMCs, and the RNeasy kit for mouse skin. TCRbeta CDR3 regions were amplified by immunoSEQ multiplex PCR with 35 Vbeta forward and 13 Jbeta reverse primers. Overall study outcomes, separate from this receptor: Many expanded lesional clones persisted in scalp and blood during tofacitinib treatment, which may partly explain relapse after stopping treatment. Because the treated cohort was small and had only one nonresponder, larger studies are needed to examine links between baseline CD8+ expansion and response. Lesional scalp, especially in alopecia totalis/universalis, showed higher clonality and more expanded CD8+ clones than normal scalp, suggesting antigenic drive. Tofacitinib significantly decreased scalp clonality and the number of expanded CD8+ clones among the top 100 scalp clones. Compared with mice, TCR sequences shared between patients were less clear, possibly partly because of HLA diversity across the patient population. Unlike mouse skin, where gammadelta T cells dominate, normal human skin contains resident alphabeta T cells that get sequenced too, which complicates analysis of the scalp TCR repertoire.

Libraries came from the immunoSEQ multiplex PCR assay. RNA was extracted from all samples and reverse transcribed into cDNA, which served as template for TCR sequencing. First-strand cDNA was synthesized with SuperScript III using a 2:1 mix of oligo-dT and random hexamers. A synthetic immune receptor repertoire was used to measure amplification bias, and any remaining bias was corrected computationally. For the original study's pipeline: Raw reads were preprocessed to remove errors, and CDR3 was defined by IMGT conventions from the conserved cysteine to phenylalanine. Clonality was computed as 1 minus the Shannon entropy, with the entropy normalized by log2 of the number of productive unique TCRs. Whether scalp clones were CD4 or CD8 was inferred by matching scalp TCRbeta sequences against CD4 and CD8 repertoires sorted from blood. TCRdb took over this immuneACCESS table, retaining in-frame rearrangements with V and J assigned. Such tables are incomplete; in checked studies, under half of the missing clones stem from an unresolved V gene, and the remainder is unexplained. V, J and clone size are taken as reported in that table, and D and trimming were inferred from the DNA itself. This sample holds roughly 200,000 clones; approximately 38% were observed only once. The ten largest account for almost 0.5% of the sample.

The sample's treatment or condition label, in plain terms: oral pan-JAK inhibitor, 5-10 mg twice daily. Lesional scalp punch biopsies and peripheral blood were obtained from alopecia areata patients. PBMCs were separated by density centrifugation and stained for CD3, CD4 and CD8, after which CD4+ and CD8+ T cells were sorted on a FACSAria. CDR3 length: 16 amino acids, cysteine to phenylalanine. Here the CDR3 DNA is all that survives: 48 bases in frame from base 1. V is reduced by 7 bases and J by 3 bases, leaving a spacing of 20 bases between them. According to the germline V gene (reference sequence), CDR1 reads LNHDA and CDR2 reads SQIVND. This clone was counted between two and nine times. Its cognate antigen has yet to be identified. The sample holds no much larger clone one base away, and base qualities are not on file.

The specimen comprised CD4+ T cells sorted from blood, sampled between weeks 30 and 35, from a patient treated with tofacitinib. The clonotype originates from a human donor with alopecia areata. Recombination linked TRBV19 to TRBJ2-3; possibly the D gene is TRBD2, per 6 matching bases. The DNA reads TGTGCCAGTACTGATCGCGGGGCAGGAGGGACAGATACGCAGTATTTT. The resulting protein is CASTDRGAGGTDTQYF.